These 30 T cell receptor beta chains originate from one sample sequenced in a study of T cells after yellow fever vaccination. TCRdb reprocessed the 5' RACE reads via MiXCR and lists one record per CDR3 protein. The sample has tens of thousands of distinct CDR3 sequences; about 10% are singletons. Sample: PBMCs, either bulk or a sorted T-cell subset (CD4+, CD8+, memory, or dextramer-sorted; not recorded which), taken around 16 days after the first yellow fever vaccination. These receptors were collected from a man aged 18-30 years who received the YFV17D yellow fever vaccine.

This clonotype was counted between two and nine times. DNA of the CDR3: TGTGCCAGCCACCCCGGGACTAGCGGCTACAATGAGCAGTTCTTC. The encoded protein is CASHPGTSGYNEQFF. This chain joins TRBV5-4 and TRBJ2-1, with TRBD2 matching 11 bases. The CDR3 runs to 15 residues. Germline V gives CDR1 SGHNT, CDR2 YYREEE (reference sequence). With V trimmed by 7 bases and J by 3 bases, 6 bases remained unmatched.

This clonotype came up once. It may be a read error: a sequence one base away is much more abundant. The chain has TRBV7-8 and TRBJ2-1; 8 positions agree with TRBD1. Losses at the gene ends were 7 bases for V and 7 bases for J; bases not matched to a gene: 21. The CDR3 has 18 amino acids. The V gene's germline CDR1 is SGHVS and CDR2 FQNEAQ. The DNA for the CDR3 is TGTGCCAGCACACAAAAGCCCCAGGGGGCACCAATAGAGAATGAGCAGTTCTTC. It is translated as CASTQKPQGAPIENEQFF.

Ten or more counts support this clonotype. The chain combines TRBV5-6 with TRBJ1-5; D is ambiguous. V was pared by 0 bases and J by 1 base, with 8 bases between. Germline V gene lookup returns CDR1 SGHDT and CDR2 YYEEEE. This CDR3 has 15 amino acids. This chain's CDR3 is CASSLGVLSNQPQHF. Written as DNA, the CDR3 is TGTGCCAGCAGCTTGGGAGTCCTAAGCAATCAGCCCCAGCATTTT.

In this sample, this clonotype turned up many times. This chain joins TRBV6-1 and TRBJ2-3; TRBD2 might be the D (7 bases). This CDR3 comprises 13 residues. V lost 9 bases, J lost 4 bases, and 14 bases lay in between. Germline V gene sequence: CDR1 MNHNS, CDR2 SASEGT. CDR3 sequence reads: CASKPGGADTQYF. CDR3 sequence (DNA): TGTGCCAGTAAGCCGGGGGGCGCAGATACGCAGTATTTT.

Judged by abundance, this clonotype is medium-sized. This sequence joins TRBV29-1 and TRBJ1-1, with D uncertain. The CDR3 runs to 10 residues. Looked up from germline, CDR1 is SQVTM and CDR2 is ANQGSEA. For the CDR3, the DNA is TGCATGGTTACGAACACTGAAGCTTTCTTT. As protein: CMVTNTEAFF.

A word on this clonotype: One base away lies a much larger clone, so this may be a sequencing read error. The gene calls are TRBV25-1 and TRBJ1-1; D is unresolved. Germline CDR1 MGHDK, CDR2 SYGVNS. With 3 bases removed from V and 3 bases from J, the gap between germline ends came to 5 bases. The CDR3 covers 12 residues. The CDR3 sequence is CASSDSDTEAFF. The DNA of the CDR3 is TGTGCCAGCAGTGACTCAGACACTGAAGCTTTCTTT. Looking up the rest from reference TRBV25-1 and TRBJ1-1 gives the full variable domain: EADIYQTPRYLVIGTGKKITLECSQTMGHDKMYWYQQDPGMELHLIHYSYGVNSTEKGDLSSESTVSRIRTEHFPLTLESARPSHTSQYLCASSDSDTEAFFGQGTRLTVV.

This clonotype was found many times. The chain has TRBV4-2 and TRBJ2-6; D remains ambiguous. This CDR3 region has 14 residues. Germline CDR1 LGHNA, CDR2 YNFKEQ. V lost 0 bases to trimming and J lost 1 base, with 1 base between them. In DNA form, the CDR3 reads TGTGCCAGCAGCCAAGATTCTGGGGCCAACGTCCTGACTTTC. Protein product: CASSQDSGANVLTF.

This clonotype came up many times. The V and J genes are TRBV10-3 and TRBJ2-7; no firm D call. The CDR3 is 15 amino acids. The V gene's germline CDR1 is ENHRY and CDR2 SYGVKD. Trimming took 3 bases from V and 3 from J, leaving 15 bases between them. As DNA, the CDR3 is TGTGCCATCAGTGACATCCAGGACCCTGGCTACGAGCAGTACTTC. As protein: CAISDIQDPGYEQYF.

This clonotype has at least ten counts. V gene TRBV7-6 combines with J gene TRBJ2-5, with D maybe TRBD1 (5 bases). Germline CDR1 reads SGHVS; CDR2 reads FNYEAQ. V lost 4 bases to trimming and J lost 5 bases, with 14 bases between them. This CDR3 has 14 amino acids. The CDR3: CASSSRPRVETQYF. The CDR3 coding sequence is TGTGCCAGCAGCTCTCGACCCAGGGTCGAGACCCAGTACTTC.

This clonotype was observed a handful of times. The chain carries TRBV28 and TRBJ2-5; TRBD2 aligns across 8 bases. Germline V lookup: CDR1 MDHEN, CDR2 SYDVKM. The V and J ends lost 6 bases and 6 bases, in that order; junction bases with no gene match: 6. The CDR3 totals 13 residues. DNA for the CDR3: TGTGCCAGCAGCCCCGGGGGGGAGAAGACCCAGTACTTC. This codes for CASSPGGEKTQYF.

This clonotype was seen many times. The chain uses TRBV4-3 and TRBJ2-5; 10 nucleotides match TRBD1. With V trimmed by 1 base and J by 2 bases, 10 bases remained unmatched. Germline loops: CDR1 LGHNA, CDR2 YSLEER. The CDR3 consists of 18 residues. The CDR3, as DNA: TGCGCCAGCAGCCAAGGTGGGCCGGGACAGGGGACTCAAGAGACCCAGTACTTC. Protein product: CASSQGGPGQGTQETQYF.

In its sample, this clonotype was seen many times. The chain recombines TRBV12-3 or TRBV12-4 with TRBJ2-3; the D is unclear. The CDR3 sequence is 15 residues long. Trimming removed 2 bases from V and 0 bases from J, with 9 bases in between. CDR3 loop: CASSLSPVSTDTQYF. CDR3 in DNA: TGTGCCAGCAGTTTAAGTCCCGTGAGCACAGATACGCAGTATTTT.

This clonotype was detected many times. This CDR3 reads CASSQKAGLYEQYF. DNA of the CDR3: TGCGCCAGCAGCCAGAAGGCAGGATTATACGAGCAGTACTTC. The rearrangement uses TRBV5-1 and TRBJ2-7, with unresolved D. V was cut by 4 bases and J by 4 bases, with 15 bases left in between. CDR1 SGHRS and CDR2 YFSETQ come from the germline V gene. This CDR3 has 14 amino acids.

This clonotype occurred many times. The gene calls are TRBV15 and TRBJ2-3, with 9 bases lining up with TRBD1. The V segment lost 5 bases and the J segment 0 bases; nucleotides outside the gene matches: 3. Germline-derived CDR1 and CDR2 are LNHNV and YYDKDF (reference sequence). This CDR3 region has 15 residues. The CDR3 coding sequence is TGTGCCACCAGCTTTGGGACAGGGAGCACAGATACGCAGTATTTT. It yields the protein CATSFGTGSTDTQYF.

In its sample, this clonotype was seen many times. The chain employs TRBV6-5 and TRBJ1-6; TRBD1 matches 9 bases. Germline loops: CDR1 MNHEY, CDR2 SVGAGI. With V trimmed by 5 bases and J by 9 bases, 17 bases remained unmatched. The CDR3 has 18 amino acids. In nucleotides, the CDR3 is TGTGCCAGCAGTATTGAGACTTTTATCGGGACAGGGCGTTCACCCCTCCACTTT. The encoded protein is CASSIETFIGTGRSPLHF.

In its sample, this clonotype was seen many times. The gene calls are TRBV15 and TRBJ1-2; weak D call: TRBD1 (6 bases). Looked up from germline, CDR1 is LNHNV and CDR2 is YYDKDF (reference sequence). This CDR3 is built from 15 residues. Trimming cost V 0 bases and J 4 bases, with 12 bases left between them. The CDR3 loop is CATSRDRGHLYGYTF. Written as DNA, the CDR3 is TGTGCCACCAGCAGAGATAGGGGACACCTCTATGGCTACACCTTC.

This clonotype was recorded at least ten times. This sequence joins TRBV12-5 and TRBJ2-1; D gene unclear. This CDR3 has 12 amino acids. Germline loops: CDR1 LGHNT, CDR2 FRNRAP. V dropped 6 bases and J dropped 9 bases, with 12 bases sitting between them. CDR3 sequence reads: CASGSATTEQFF. In DNA form, the CDR3 reads TGTGCTAGTGGCTCGGCCACTACTGAGCAGTTCTTC. The full variable domain, completed using reference TRBV12-5 and TRBJ2-1, is DARVTQTPRHKVTEMGQEVTMRCQPILGHNTVFWYRQTMMQGLELLAYFRNRAPLDDSGMPKDRFSAEMPDATLATLKIQPSEPRDSAVYFCASGSATTEQFFGPGTRLTVL.

This clonotype was observed many times. The chain recombines TRBV24-1 with TRBJ2-3; 9 bases are a match to TRBD1. The V gene end was trimmed by 0 bases and the J gene end by 5 bases; junction bases not matched to a gene: 5. The germline CDR1 and CDR2 sequences are KGHDR and SFDVKD. The CDR3 spans 16 residues. This chain's CDR3 is CATSDLSGTGRDTQYF. In DNA form, the CDR3 reads TGTGCCACCAGTGATTTGTCTGGGACAGGGCGAGATACGCAGTATTTT.

This clonotype was recorded many times. The chain employs TRBV12-3 or TRBV12-4 and TRBJ2-5, with 12 nucleotides matching TRBD2. This CDR3 contains 20 residues. The J segment lost 5 bases and the V segment lost 5 bases, leaving 21 bases of the junction unmatched. The CDR3 reads CASSRTPGVLAGGLEETQYF. For the CDR3, the DNA is TGTGCCAGCAGTCGCACTCCCGGGGTGCTAGCGGGGGGGCTAGAGGAGACCCAGTACTTC.

This clonotype was seen at least ten times. The chain couples TRBV6-5 to TRBJ2-3, with D unclear. The ends were cut back, 8 bases at V and 3 bases at J, with 12 bases in the middle. The CDR3 covers 13 residues. Per the germline V gene, CDR1 is MNHEY and CDR2 is SVGAGI. The CDR3 region has the DNA TGTGCCAGCCTGGACCCTGGGACAGATACGCAGTATTTT. This gives the protein CASLDPGTDTQYF.

This clonotype was detected ten times or more. The chain combines TRBV6-6 with TRBJ2-1; D is ambiguous. Trimming cost V 5 bases and J 6 bases, with 2 bases left between them. The length of the CDR3 is 10 residues. Per germline, CDR1 MNHNY and CDR2 SVGAGI (reference sequence). The CDR3 DNA reads TGTGCCAGCAGTCGCAATGAGCAGTTCTTC. This sequence encodes CASSRNEQFF.

The table lists this clonotype with many counts. This rearrangement joins TRBV7-6 to TRBJ2-2; 8 bases align to TRBD2. This CDR3 contains 18 residues. V lost 5 bases to trimming and J lost 1 base; unmatched junction nucleotides: 12. Germline-derived CDR1 and CDR2 are SGHVS and FNYEAQ. The CDR3 DNA reads TGTGCCAGCAGCCGATACGCCCGGGGGGGGCAGAACACCGGGGAGCTGTTTTTT. Its translation: CASSRYARGGQNTGELFF.

This clonotype was detected many times. The chain combines TRBV9 with TRBJ2-5; no clear D. The germline CDR1 and CDR2 sequences are SGDLS and YYNGEE. The CDR3 sequence is 14 residues long. The ends were cut back, 0 bases at V and 2 bases at J, with 8 bases in the middle. The DNA for the CDR3 is TGTGCCAGCAGCGTAGGGTCGGGTCAAGAGACCCAGTACTTC. Translated, it gives CASSVGSGQETQYF.

This clonotype has ten or more counts. J is TRBJ1-5 and V is TRBV30; D is undetermined. Germline CDR1 reads GTSNPN; CDR2 reads SVGIG (reference sequence). Trimming removed 0 bases at V and 4 bases at J, with 7 bases between. This CDR3 region has 13 residues. The CDR3 here is CAWSVRENQPQHF. DNA for the CDR3: TGTGCCTGGAGTGTAAGGGAGAATCAGCCCCAGCATTTT. The entire variable domain, with the rest obtained from reference TRBV30 and TRBJ1-5, is as follows: SQTIHQWPATLVQPVGSPLSLECTVEGTSNPNLYWYRQAAGRGLQLLFYSVGIGQISSEVPQNLSASRPQDRQFILSSKKLLLSDSGFYLCAWSVRENQPQHFGDGTRLSIL.

The sample holds many counts of this clonotype. The chain joins TRBV6-4 to TRBJ2-3; the D is unclear. Germline V gene sequence: CDR1 MRHNA, CDR2 SNTAGT. The CDR3 consists of 12 residues. Trimming shortened V by 2 bases and J by 3 bases, and 3 bases separated the two germline ends. The CDR3, as DNA: TGTGCCAGCAGTGACGTGACAGATACGCAGTATTTT. As protein: CASSDVTDTQYF.

The table lists this clonotype with many counts. This chain joins TRBV12-3 or TRBV12-4 and TRBJ1-2, with D hard to call. V was cut by 6 bases and J by 7 bases, with 12 bases left in between. The CDR3 sequence is 12 residues long. The CDR3 DNA reads TGTGCCAGCAGCCGCGAGTCGGGTGGCTACACCTTC. Residues: CASSRESGGYTF.

This clonotype showed up many times. The V and J genes are TRBV29-1 and TRBJ2-1; 9 positions agree with TRBD2. The V segment lost 3 bases and the J segment 9 bases; nucleotides outside the gene matches: 9. Germline loops: CDR1 SQVTM, CDR2 ANQGSEA. There are 14 residues in the CDR3. This CDR3 is CSVERSGGRVEQFF. CDR3 nucleotide sequence: TGCAGCGTTGAGCGTAGCGGGGGACGAGTTGAGCAGTTCTTC.

The chain uses TRBV5-4 and TRBJ1-2; 9 positions agree with TRBD1. Germline values: CDR1 SGHNT, CDR2 YYREEE (reference sequence). The CDR3 is made up of 14 amino acids. Losses at the gene ends were 3 bases for V and 8 bases for J; bases not matched to a gene: 8. The CDR3 DNA follows: TGTGCCAGCAGCTCTACGGACAGGGGTTCCGGCTACACCTTC. This translates into CASSSTDRGSGYTF.

Many counts were recorded for this clonotype. The chain joins TRBV4-1 to TRBJ1-2, with TRBD1 matching 7 bases. The CDR3 consists of 14 residues. Germline V gene data show CDR1 as MGHRA and CDR2 as YSYEKL. The junction had 7 bases not matched to a gene; V was cut back by 2 bases and J by 7 bases. The chain's CDR3 is CASSQSTGSSGYTF. CDR3 nucleotide sequence: TGCGCCAGCAGCCAATCGACAGGGTCCTCTGGCTACACCTTC.

This clonotype was counted ten times or more. The chain uses TRBV6-4 and TRBJ2-3; 12 bases align to TRBD2. Trimming at V came to 6 bases and at J to 4 bases, leaving 14 bases not matched to a gene. Germline CDR1 reads MRHNA; CDR2 reads SNTAGT. This CDR3 region has 18 residues. The CDR3 DNA reads TGTGCCAGCAGCCGTCCTAGCGGGGGGGTTCCCCAGTCAGATACGCAGTATTTT. Translation: CASSRPSGGVPQSDTQYF.